This T cell receptor (beta chain) appears in the sequencing data of a study of radiation and T cells in renal cell carcinoma. CDR1 is SGHDT, CDR2 YYEEEE, per germline. The CDR3 runs to 14 residues. V dropped 2 bases and J dropped 4; count of bases not matched to a gene: 3. Whole-study findings and limits: No pretreatment tumor biopsies were available for baseline clonotypes.

Sample time point: blood 4 weeks post-SBRT, at nephrectomy. Treatment in this sample: 15 Gy SBRT to primary tumor, nephrectomy 4 weeks later. Nephrectomy followed 15 Gy stereotactic body radiation by 4 weeks. Serial blood draws occurred at baseline and 2 and 4 weeks post-SBRT. This renal cell carcinoma was of the clear cell type. For this clone: The target antigen is unknown.

TCRdb's copy holds only in-frame clones and misses some; the assay was immunoSEQ multiplex PCR. The table lists around 180,000 clones, about 87% of them singletons, with approximately 10% in the top ten. This sequence joins TRBV5-6 and TRBJ1-5, with 7 bases lining up with TRBD1. This receptor was identified in a woman aged 50 to 60 with renal cell carcinoma. The source was blood, collected from a patient whose treatment included radiotherapy and nephrectomy. CDR3 sequence reads: CASSFQGGNQPQHF. Here the CDR3 DNA reads TGTGCCAGCAGCTTTCAGGGGGGGAATCAGCCCCAGCATTTT. Filled out from reference TRBV5-6 and TRBJ1-5, the complete variable domain reads DAGVTQSPTHLIKTRGQQVTLRCSPKSGHDTVSWYQQALGQGPQFIFQYYEEEERQRGNFPDRFSGHQFPNYSSELNVNALLLGDSALYLCASSFQGGNQPQHFGDGTRLSIL.